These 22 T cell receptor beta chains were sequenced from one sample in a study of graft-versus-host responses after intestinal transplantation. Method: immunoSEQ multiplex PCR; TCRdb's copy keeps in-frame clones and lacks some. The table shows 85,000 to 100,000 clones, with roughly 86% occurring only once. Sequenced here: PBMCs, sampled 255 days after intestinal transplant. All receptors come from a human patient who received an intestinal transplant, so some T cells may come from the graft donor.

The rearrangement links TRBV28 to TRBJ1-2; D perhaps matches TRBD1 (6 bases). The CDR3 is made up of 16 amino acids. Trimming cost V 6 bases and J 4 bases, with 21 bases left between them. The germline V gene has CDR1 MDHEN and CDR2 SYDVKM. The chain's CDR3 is CASRGPPAQGSYGYTF. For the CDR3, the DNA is TGTGCCAGCAGGGGTCCCCCCGCACAGGGAAGCTATGGCTACACCTTC.

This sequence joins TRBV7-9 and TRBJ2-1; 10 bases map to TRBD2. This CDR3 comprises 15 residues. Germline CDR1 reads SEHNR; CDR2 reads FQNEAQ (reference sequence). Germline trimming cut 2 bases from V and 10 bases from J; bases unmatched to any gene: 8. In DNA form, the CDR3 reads TGTGCCAGCAGCTTACTAGCGGGGGCGGGAGGGGAGCAGTTCTTC. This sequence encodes CASSLLAGAGGEQFF.

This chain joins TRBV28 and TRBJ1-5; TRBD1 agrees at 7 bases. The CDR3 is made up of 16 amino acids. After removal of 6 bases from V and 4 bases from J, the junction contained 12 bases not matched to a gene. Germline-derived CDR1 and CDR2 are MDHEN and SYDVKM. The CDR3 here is CASSPREGGANQPQHF. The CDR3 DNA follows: TGTGCCAGCAGCCCTCGCGAAGGGGGCGCGAATCAGCCCCAGCATTTT.

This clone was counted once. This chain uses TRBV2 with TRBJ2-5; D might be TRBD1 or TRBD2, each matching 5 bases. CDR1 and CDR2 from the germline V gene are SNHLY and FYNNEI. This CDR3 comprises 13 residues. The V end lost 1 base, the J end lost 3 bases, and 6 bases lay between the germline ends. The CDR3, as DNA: TGTGCCAGCAGTGAAGGAGGGGAAGAGACCCAGTACTTC. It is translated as CASSEGGEETQYF.

The CDR3 bases are TGTGCCAGCAGTGACCGACAGGGAGGCCCTCCGCAGTATTTT. As protein: CASSDRQGGPPQYF. The gene calls are TRBV28 and TRBJ2-3; TRBD1 might be the D (7 bases). The CDR3 runs to 14 residues. The V end lost 5 bases, the J end lost 10 bases, and 19 bases lay between the germline ends. Germline V CDR1 and CDR2: MDHEN, SYDVKM.

The CDR3 nucleotides read TGTGCCAGCAGCTCCAACCAGTGGAATGGTGAAAAACTGTTTTTT. Residues: CASSSNQWNGEKLFF. The chain recombines TRBV27 with TRBJ1-4, with unresolved D. The CDR3 loop spans 15 amino acids. CDR1 and CDR2 (germline): MNHEY, SMNVEV (reference sequence). V lost 6 bases and J lost 7, with 18 bases in between.

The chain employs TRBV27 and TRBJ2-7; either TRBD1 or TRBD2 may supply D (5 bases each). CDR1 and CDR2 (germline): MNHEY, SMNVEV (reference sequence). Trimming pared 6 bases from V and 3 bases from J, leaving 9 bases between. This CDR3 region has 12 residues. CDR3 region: CASSRDHYEQYF. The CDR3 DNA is TGTGCCAGCAGCCGGGACCACTACGAGCAGTACTTC.

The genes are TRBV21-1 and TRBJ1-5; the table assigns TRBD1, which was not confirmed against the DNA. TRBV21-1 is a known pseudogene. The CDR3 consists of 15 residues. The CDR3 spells CASRNLSGGNQPQHF. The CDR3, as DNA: TGTGCCAGCAGAAACTTGTCAGGGGGCAATCAGCCCCAGCATTTT.

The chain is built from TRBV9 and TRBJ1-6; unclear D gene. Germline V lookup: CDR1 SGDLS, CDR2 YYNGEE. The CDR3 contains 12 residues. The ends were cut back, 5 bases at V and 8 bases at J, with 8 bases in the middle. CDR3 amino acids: CASSEGYSPLHF. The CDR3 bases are TGTGCCAGCAGTGAAGGGTATTCACCCCTCCACTTT.

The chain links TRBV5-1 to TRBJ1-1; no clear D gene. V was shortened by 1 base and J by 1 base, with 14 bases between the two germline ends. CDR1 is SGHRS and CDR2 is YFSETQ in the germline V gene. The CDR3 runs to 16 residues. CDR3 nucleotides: TGCGCCAGCAGCTTGAGTCAATCGGGCCCGAACACTGAAGCTTTCTTT. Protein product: CASSLSQSGPNTEAFF.

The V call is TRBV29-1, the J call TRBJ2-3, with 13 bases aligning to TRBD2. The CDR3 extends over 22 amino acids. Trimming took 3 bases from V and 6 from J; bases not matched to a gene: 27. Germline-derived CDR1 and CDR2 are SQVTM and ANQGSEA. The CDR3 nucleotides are TGCAGCGTTGATTTTTACGAGACTAGCGGGGGGCCGGGGGGGCTTCGCGCTGATACGCAGTATTTT. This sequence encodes CSVDFYETSGGPGGLRADTQYF.

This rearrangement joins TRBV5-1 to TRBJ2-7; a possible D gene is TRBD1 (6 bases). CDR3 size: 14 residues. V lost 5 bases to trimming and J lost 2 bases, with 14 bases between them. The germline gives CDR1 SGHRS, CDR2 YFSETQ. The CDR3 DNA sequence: TGCGCCAGCAGTGCCACAGGGTTAACCTACGAGCAGTACTTC. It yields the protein CASSATGLTYEQYF.

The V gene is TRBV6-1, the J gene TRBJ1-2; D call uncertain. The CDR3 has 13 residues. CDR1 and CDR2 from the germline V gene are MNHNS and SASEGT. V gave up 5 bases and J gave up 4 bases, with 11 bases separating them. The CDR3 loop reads CASSPRISYGYTF. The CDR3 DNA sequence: TGTGCCAGCAGTCCCCGGATCTCCTATGGCTACACCTTC.

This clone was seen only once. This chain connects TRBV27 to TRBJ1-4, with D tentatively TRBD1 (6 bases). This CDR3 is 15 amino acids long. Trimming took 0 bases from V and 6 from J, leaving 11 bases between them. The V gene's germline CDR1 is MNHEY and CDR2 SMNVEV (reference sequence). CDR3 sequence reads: CASSLSGGRYEKLFF. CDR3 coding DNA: TGTGCCAGCAGTTTATCAGGGGGTCGGTATGAAAAACTGTTTTTT.

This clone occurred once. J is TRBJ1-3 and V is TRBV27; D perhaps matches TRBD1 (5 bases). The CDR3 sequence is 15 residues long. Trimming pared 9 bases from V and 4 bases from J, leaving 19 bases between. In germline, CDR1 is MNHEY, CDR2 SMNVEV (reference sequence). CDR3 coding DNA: TGTGCCAGTATACTCTGCCGGGACGACGGAAACACCATATATTTT. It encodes CASILCRDDGNTIYF.

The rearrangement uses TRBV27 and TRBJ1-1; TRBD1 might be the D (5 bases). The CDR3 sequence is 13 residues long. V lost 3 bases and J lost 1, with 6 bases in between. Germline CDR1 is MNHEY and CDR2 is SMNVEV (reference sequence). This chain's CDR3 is CASSFGANTEAFF. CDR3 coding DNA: TGTGCCAGCAGTTTTGGGGCGAACACTGAAGCTTTCTTT.

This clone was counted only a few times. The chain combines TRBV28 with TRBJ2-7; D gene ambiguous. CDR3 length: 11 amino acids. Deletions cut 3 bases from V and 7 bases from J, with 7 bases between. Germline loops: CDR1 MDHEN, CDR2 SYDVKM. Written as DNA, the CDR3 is TGTGCCAGCAGTTTTCTGGGGGAGCAGTACTTC. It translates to CASSFLGEQYF.

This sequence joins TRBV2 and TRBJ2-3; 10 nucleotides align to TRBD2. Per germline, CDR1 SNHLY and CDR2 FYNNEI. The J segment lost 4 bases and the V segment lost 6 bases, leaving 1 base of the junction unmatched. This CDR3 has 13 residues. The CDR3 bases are TGTGCCAGCAGAGCGGGGGGGCCAGATACGCAGTATTTT. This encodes CASRAGGPDTQYF.

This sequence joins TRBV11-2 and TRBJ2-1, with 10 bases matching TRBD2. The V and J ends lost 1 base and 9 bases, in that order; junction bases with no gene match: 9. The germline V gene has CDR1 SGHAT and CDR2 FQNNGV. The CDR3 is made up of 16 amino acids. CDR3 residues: CASSLVPSGSNGEQFF. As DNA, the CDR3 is TGTGCCAGCAGCTTAGTGCCTAGCGGGAGTAACGGTGAGCAGTTCTTC.

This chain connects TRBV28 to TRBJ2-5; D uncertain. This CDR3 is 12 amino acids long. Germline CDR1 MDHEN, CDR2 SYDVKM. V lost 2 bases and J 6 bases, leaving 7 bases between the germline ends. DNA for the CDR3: TGTGCCAGCAGTTTAACCCGGAAGACCCAGTACTTC. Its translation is CASSLTRKTQYF.

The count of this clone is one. CDR3 loop: CASSLSPSDRAFGGYTF. The DNA for the CDR3 is TGCGCCAGCAGCTTGTCCCCATCGGACAGGGCCTTTGGAGGCTACACCTTC. This chain connects TRBV5-1 to TRBJ1-2; 8 nucleotides agree with TRBD1. Per the germline V gene, CDR1 is SGHRS and CDR2 is YFSETQ. This CDR3 region has 17 residues. With 1 base clipped from V and 8 bases from J, the junction kept 16 bases outside the gene matches.

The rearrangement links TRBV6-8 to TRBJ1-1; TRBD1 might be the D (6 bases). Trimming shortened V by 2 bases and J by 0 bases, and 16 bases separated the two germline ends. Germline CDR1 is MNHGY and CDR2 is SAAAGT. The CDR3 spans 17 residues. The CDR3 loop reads CASSYGIQQGMNTEAFF. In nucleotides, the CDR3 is TGTGCCAGCAGTTACGGAATACAACAGGGAATGAACACTGAAGCTTTCTTT.